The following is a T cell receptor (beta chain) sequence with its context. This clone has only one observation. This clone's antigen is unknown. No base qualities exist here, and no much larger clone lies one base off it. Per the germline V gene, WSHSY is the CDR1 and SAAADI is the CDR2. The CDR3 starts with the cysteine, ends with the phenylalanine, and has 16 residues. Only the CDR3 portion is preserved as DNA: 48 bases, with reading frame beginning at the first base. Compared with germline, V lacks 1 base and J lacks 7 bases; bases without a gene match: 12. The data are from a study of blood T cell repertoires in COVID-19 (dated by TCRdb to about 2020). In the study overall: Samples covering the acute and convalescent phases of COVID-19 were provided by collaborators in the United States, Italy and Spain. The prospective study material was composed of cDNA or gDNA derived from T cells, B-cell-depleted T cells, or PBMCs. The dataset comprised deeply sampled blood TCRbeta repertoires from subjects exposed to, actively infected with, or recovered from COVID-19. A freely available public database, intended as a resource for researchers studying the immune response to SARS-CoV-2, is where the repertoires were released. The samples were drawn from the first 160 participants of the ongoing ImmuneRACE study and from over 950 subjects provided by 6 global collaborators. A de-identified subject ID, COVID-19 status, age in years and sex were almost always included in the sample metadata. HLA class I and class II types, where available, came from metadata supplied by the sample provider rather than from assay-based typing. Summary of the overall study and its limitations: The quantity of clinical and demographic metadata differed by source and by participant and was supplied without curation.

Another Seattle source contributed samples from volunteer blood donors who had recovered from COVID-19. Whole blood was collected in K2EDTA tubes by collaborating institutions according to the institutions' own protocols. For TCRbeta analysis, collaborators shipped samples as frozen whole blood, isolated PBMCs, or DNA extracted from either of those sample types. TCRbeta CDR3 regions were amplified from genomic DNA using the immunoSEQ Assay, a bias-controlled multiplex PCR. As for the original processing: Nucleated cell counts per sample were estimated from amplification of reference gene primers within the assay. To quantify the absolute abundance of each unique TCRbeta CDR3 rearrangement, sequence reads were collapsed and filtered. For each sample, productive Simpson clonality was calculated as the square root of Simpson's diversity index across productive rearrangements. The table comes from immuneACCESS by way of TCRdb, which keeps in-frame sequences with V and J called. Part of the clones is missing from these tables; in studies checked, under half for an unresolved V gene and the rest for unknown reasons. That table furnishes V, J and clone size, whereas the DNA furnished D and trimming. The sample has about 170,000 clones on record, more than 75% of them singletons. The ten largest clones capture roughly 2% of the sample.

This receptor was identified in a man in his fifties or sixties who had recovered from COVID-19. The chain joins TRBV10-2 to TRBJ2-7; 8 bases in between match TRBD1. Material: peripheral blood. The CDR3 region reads CASSEYIWQGALEQYF. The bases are TGCGCCAGCAGTGAGTATATTTGGCAGGGGGCGCTGGAGCAGTACTTC.